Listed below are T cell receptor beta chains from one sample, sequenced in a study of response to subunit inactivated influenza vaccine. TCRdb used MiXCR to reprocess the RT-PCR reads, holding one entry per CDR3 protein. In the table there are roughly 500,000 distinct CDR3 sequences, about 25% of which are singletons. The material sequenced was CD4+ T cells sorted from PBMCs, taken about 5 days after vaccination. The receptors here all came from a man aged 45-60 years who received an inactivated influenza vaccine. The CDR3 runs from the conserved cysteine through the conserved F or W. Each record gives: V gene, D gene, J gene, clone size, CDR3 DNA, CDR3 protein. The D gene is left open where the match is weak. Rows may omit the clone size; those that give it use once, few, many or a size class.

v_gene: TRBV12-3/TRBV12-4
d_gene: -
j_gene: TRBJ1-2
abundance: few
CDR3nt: TGTGCCAGCAGGGCGACCGGGACCCGCCTTGGCTACACCTTC
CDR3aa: CASRATGTRLGYTF

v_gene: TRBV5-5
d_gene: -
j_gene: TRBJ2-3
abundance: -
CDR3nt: TGTGCCAGCAGTCCGGCCCCTGCAGATACGCAGTATTTT
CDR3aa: CASSPAPADTQYF

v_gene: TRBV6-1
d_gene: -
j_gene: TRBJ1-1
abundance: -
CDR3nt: TGTGCCAGCAGCCAACGGGACGCTAACACTGAAGCTTTCTTT
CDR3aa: CASSQRDANTEAFF

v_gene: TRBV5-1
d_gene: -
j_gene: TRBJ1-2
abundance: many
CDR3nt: TGCGCCAGCAGCTTACCGGGTACTGGCTACACCTTC
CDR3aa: CASSLPGTGYTF

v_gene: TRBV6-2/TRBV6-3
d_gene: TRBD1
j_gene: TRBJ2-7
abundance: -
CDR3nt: TGTGCCAGCAGTAAACCGGGACAGGGGGTCTACGAGCAGTACTTC
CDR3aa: CASSKPGQGVYEQYF

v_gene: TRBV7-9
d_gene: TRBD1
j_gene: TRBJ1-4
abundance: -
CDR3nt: TGTGCCAGCAGCCTCAAAGGGGGACAGGATGGAAAACTGTTTTTT
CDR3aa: CASSLKGGQDGKLFF

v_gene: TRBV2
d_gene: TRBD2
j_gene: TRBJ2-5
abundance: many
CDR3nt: TGTGCCAGGGGACTAGCGGGGGGCTTCCACCAAGAGACCCAGTACTTC
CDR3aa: CARGLAGGFHQETQYF

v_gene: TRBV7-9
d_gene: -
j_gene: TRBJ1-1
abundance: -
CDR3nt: TGTGCCAGCAGCCTTTACGGTAGCACTGAAGCTTTCTTT
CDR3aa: CASSLYGSTEAFF

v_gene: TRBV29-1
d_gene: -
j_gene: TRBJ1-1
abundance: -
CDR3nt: TGCAGCGCTATAACCCGGACGGAGAACACTGTAGCTTTCTTT
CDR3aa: CSAITRTENTVAFF

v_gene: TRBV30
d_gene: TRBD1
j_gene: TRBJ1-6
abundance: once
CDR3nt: TGTGCCTGGGACAGGGGGGATTCACCCCTCCACTTT
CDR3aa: CAWDRGDSPLHF

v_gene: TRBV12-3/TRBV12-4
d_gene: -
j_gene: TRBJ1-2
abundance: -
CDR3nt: TGTGCCAGCAGTCCCCTGGGAGGGGGAAGTGGCTACACCTTC
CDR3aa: CASSPLGGGSGYTF

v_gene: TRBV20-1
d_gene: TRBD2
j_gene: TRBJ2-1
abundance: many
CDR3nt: TGCAGTATACCCCCCCGAATAGGGAGGGGCAATGAGCAGTTCTTC
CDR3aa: CSIPPRIGRGNEQFF

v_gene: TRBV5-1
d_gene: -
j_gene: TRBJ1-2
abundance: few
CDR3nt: TGCGCCAGCAGCTTGGACAGTTCCTATGGCTACACCTTC
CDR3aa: CASSLDSSYGYTF

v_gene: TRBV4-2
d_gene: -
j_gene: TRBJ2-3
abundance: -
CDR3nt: TGTGCCAGCAGCCCTGCGGGTAAAGCCCCTCGGGATACGCAGTATTTT
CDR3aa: CASSPAGKAPRDTQYF

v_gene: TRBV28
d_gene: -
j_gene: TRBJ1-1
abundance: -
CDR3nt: TGTGCCAGCAGTTTATCGGGGGCGCAGAGTGAAGCTTTCTTT
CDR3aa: CASSLSGAQSEAFF

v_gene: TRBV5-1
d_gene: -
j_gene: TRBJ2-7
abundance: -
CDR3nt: TGCGCCAGCAGCTTGGAACGGGACGAGCAGTACTTC
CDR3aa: CASSLERDEQYF

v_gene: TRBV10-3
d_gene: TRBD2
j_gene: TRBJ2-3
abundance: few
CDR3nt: TGTGCCATCAGGAGCGGGGTCGATACGCAGTATTTT
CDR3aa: CAIRSGVDTQYF

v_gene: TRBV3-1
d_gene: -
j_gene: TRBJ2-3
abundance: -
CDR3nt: TGTGCCAGCAGCCAAGACATTCAGGGTACGCAGTATTTT
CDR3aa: CASSQDIQGTQYF

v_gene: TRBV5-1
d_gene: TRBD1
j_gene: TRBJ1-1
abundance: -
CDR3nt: TGCGCCAGCAGCATCCAGACAGGGCCGAACACTGAAGCTTTCTTT
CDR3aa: CASSIQTGPNTEAFF

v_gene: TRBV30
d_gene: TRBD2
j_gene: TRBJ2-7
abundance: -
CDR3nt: TGTGCCTGGAGGGAGGGAGGGTACGAGCAGTACTTC
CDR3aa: CAWREGGYEQYF

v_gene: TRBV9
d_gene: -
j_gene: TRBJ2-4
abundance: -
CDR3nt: TGTGCCAGCAGCCCCAGGGGGGGCCACAGCTCGTCCAAAAACATTCAGTACTTC
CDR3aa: CASSPRGGHSSSKNIQYF

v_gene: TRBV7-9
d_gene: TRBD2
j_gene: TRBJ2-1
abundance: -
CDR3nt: TGTGCCAGCAGCTTAGTCGGAGCGGGAGAGTACAATGAGCAGTTCTTC
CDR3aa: CASSLVGAGEYNEQFF

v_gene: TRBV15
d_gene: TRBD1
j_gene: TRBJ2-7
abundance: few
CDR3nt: TGTGCCACCAGCAGAGACCCAGGGACAGCCTACGAGCAGTACTTC
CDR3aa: CATSRDPGTAYEQYF

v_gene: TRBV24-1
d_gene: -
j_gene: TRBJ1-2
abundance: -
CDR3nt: TGTGCCACCAGTGATCGAGGGGAGGTGTCGGGAGGCTACACCTTC
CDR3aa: CATSDRGEVSGGYTF

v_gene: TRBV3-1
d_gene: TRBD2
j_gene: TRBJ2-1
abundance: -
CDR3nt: TGTGCCAGCAGCCAAGATTGGGGGAGGGGCAGCAATGAGCAGTTCTTC
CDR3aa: CASSQDWGRGSNEQFF

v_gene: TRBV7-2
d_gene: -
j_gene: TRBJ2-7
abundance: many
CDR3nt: TGTGCCAGCAGCTACCGGGTCGCAAAAACCCACGAGCAGTACTTC
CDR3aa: CASSYRVAKTHEQYF

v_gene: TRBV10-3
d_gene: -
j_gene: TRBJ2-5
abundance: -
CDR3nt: TGTGCCACGACCCAGGGGCAGGGAGAGACCCAGTACTTC
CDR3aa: CATTQGQGETQYF

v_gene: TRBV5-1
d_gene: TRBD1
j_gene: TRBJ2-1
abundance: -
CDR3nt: TGCGCCAGCAGCAAATACAGGGGTAGTCCCTACAATGAGCAGTTCTTC
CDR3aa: CASSKYRGSPYNEQFF

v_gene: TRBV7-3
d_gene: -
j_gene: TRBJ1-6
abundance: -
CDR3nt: TGTGCCAGCGGGGAGGCGGGGGTTTCACCCCTCCACTTT
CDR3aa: CASGEAGVSPLHF

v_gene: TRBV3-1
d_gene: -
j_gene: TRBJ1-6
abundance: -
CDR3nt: TGTGCCAGCAGCCAAGCACACAGGGTATATCCCCTCCACTTT
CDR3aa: CASSQAHRVYPLHF

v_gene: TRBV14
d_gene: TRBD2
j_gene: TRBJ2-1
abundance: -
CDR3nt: TGTGCCAGCAGCCAGAATCCCTCGACTAGCGGGAGAGTCCACAATGAGCAGTTCTTC
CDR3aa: CASSQNPSTSGRVHNEQFF

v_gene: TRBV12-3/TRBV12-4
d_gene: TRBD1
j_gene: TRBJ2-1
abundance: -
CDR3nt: TGTGCCAGCAGTGCGGACAGGGGGCGGTACAATGAGCAGTTCTTC
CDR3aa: CASSADRGRYNEQFF

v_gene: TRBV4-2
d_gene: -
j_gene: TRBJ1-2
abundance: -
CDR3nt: TGTGCCAGCAGCACGCGAGCCCTATTCGACTATGGCTACACCTTC
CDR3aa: CASSTRALFDYGYTF

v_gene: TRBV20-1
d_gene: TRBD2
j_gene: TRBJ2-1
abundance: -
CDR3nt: TGCAGTGCACCGGGGACTAGCGGGAGGGCCGCGGATGAGCAGTTCTTC
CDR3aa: CSAPGTSGRAADEQFF

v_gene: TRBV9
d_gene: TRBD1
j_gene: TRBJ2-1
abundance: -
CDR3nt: TGTGCCAGCAGCGTAGAGGGTGGAGGACAGGGATACTACAATGAGCAGTTCTTC
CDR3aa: CASSVEGGGQGYYNEQFF

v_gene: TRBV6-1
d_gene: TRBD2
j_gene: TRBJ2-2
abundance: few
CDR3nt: TGTGCCAGCACTAGGGCTAGCGGGAGGAACACCGGGGAGCTGTTTTTT
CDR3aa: CASTRASGRNTGELFF

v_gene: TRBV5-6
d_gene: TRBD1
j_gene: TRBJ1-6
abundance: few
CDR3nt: TGTGCCAGCAGCTCGGGACAGATCAATTCACCCCTCCACTTT
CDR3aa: CASSSGQINSPLHF

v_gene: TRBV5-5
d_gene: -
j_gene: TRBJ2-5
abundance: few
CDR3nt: TGTGCCAGCAGCTTTCCACAGCAACAAGAGACCCAGTACTTC
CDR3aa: CASSFPQQQETQYF

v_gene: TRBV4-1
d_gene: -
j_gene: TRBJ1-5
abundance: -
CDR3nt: TGCGCCAGCAGCCAAGGACAGTTTAGCAATCAGCCCCAGCATTTT
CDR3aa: CASSQGQFSNQPQHF

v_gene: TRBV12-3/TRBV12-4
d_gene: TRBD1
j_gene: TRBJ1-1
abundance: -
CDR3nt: TGTGCCAGCAGCCCCCAGGGGGCGTGGACTGAAGCTTTCTTT
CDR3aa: CASSPQGAWTEAFF

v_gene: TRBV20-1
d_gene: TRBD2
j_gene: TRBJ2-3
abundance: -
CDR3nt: TGCAGTGCTAGTCGCGGACTAGCGGCCACAGATACGCAGTATTTT
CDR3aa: CSASRGLAATDTQYF

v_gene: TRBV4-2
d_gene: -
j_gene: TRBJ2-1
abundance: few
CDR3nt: TGTGCCAGCAGCCAAGATGGCTCTGGGGCCGGTGAGCAGTTCTTC
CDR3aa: CASSQDGSGAGEQFF